This entry lists 27 T cell receptor beta chains sequenced from one sample in a study of Graves' ophthalmopathy and Graves' hyperthyroidism. Amplification of TCR beta CDR3 regions used RNA transcripts. An initial RT-PCR round employing HTBI primers preceded a second-round multiplex PCR. MiXCR, applied by TCRdb to the multiplex PCR reads, yields one record per CDR3 protein. The sample has about 370,000 distinct CDR3 sequences, roughly 17% seen once. What was sequenced was peripheral blood. These receptors were taken from an adult woman with stable Graves' hyperthyroidism.

Ten or more counts support this clonotype. The chain employs TRBV24-1 and TRBJ2-5, with 8 bases matching TRBD2. With 3 bases clipped from V and 5 bases from J, the junction kept 13 bases outside the gene matches. This CDR3 has 17 amino acids. Germline CDR1 is KGHDR and CDR2 is SFDVKD. CDR3 residues: CATSDAGTRHNLETQYF. CDR3 DNA sequence: TGTGCCACCAGTGATGCCGGGACTAGACACAATTTGGAGACCCAGTACTTC.

In regard to this clonotype: One base away lies a much larger clone, so this may be a sequencing read error. The chain carries TRBV30 and TRBJ2-5, with 10 bases matching TRBD1. The J segment lost 4 bases and the V segment lost 4 bases, leaving 9 bases of the junction unmatched. This CDR3 is 15 amino acids long. Per germline, CDR1 GTSNPN and CDR2 SVGIG (reference sequence). CDR3 nucleotide sequence: TGTGCCTGGAACACCGGGACAGGGGATGGAGAGACCCAGTACTTC. Residues: CAWNTGTGDGETQYF.

The genes are TRBV13 and TRBJ2-1, with D possibly matching TRBD2 (5 bases). Germline CDR1 is PRHDT and CDR2 is FYEKMQ (reference sequence). V shed 2 bases and J shed 0 bases, with 8 bases lying between them. This CDR3 is 15 amino acids long. The CDR3 DNA sequence: TGTGCCAGCAGCTTACCGGGAAGCTCCTACAATGAGCAGTTCTTC. The encoded protein is CASSLPGSSYNEQFF.

This clonotype appeared many times. The chain combines TRBV19 with TRBJ2-6, with a possible D match to TRBD1 (5 bases). The germline gives CDR1 LNHDA, CDR2 SQIVND (reference sequence). This CDR3 comprises 16 residues. V was shortened by 3 bases and J by 0 bases, with 9 bases between the two germline ends. CDR3 bases: TGTGCCAGTAGTATCGGCGACAGCTCTGGGGCCAACGTCCTGACTTTC. Translation gives CASSIGDSSGANVLTF.

This clonotype was observed many times. The rearrangement joins TRBV15 to TRBJ2-2; D ambiguous. The CDR3 extends over 14 amino acids. Per the germline V gene, CDR1 is LNHNV and CDR2 is YYDKDF (reference sequence). The germline V and J ends were trimmed by 8 bases and 3 bases, with 13 bases remaining between them. The DNA for the CDR3 is TGTGCCACCCAATACTCCTCCGACACCGGGGAGCTGTTTTTT. Translating it yields CATQYSSDTGELFF. The full variable domain, with the rest looked up from reference TRBV15 and TRBJ2-2, is DAMVIQNPRYQVTQFGKPVTLSCSQTLNHNVMYWYQQKSSQAPKLLFHYYDKDFNNEADTPDNFQSRRPNTSFCFLDIRSPGLGDTAMYLCATQYSSDTGELFFGEGSRLTVL.

This clonotype was recorded many times. This chain links TRBV30 with TRBJ1-2; tentatively, D is TRBD1 (5 bases). The CDR3 has 13 residues. V was cut by 4 bases and J by 8 bases, with 17 bases left in between. The germline CDR1 and CDR2 sequences are GTSNPN and SVGIG (reference sequence). The CDR3 loop reads CAWTPPRVGGYTF. In DNA, the CDR3 is TGTGCCTGGACCCCCCCCAGGGTAGGCGGCTACACCTTC.

The rearrangement links TRBV15 to TRBJ2-7, with D uncertain. This CDR3 contains 14 residues. With 0 bases removed from V and 3 bases from J, the gap between germline ends came to 9 bases. The germline V gene has CDR1 LNHNV and CDR2 YYDKDF (reference sequence). CDR3 sequence: CATSRDLGRYEQYF. CDR3 in DNA: TGTGCCACCAGCAGAGATCTTGGTCGCTACGAGCAGTACTTC.

This clonotype came up many times. J is TRBJ2-7 and V is TRBV5-1; D is ambiguous. Germline CDR1 reads SGHRS; CDR2 reads YFSETQ. The ends were cut back, 0 bases at V and 2 bases at J, with 15 bases in the middle. The CDR3 covers 16 residues. CDR3 sequence reads: CASSLAARENTYEQYF. The CDR3 region has the DNA TGCGCCAGCAGCTTGGCTGCTAGGGAAAATACCTACGAGCAGTACTTC.

This clonotype was counted ten times or more. One junction end disagrees with the germline gene, perhaps due to a read error. The chain has TRBV7-2 and TRBJ2-7, with D possibly TRBD1 on 5 matching bases. The germline V gene has CDR1 SGHTA and CDR2 FQGNSA. The CDR3 is 15 residues long. The DNA of the CDR3 is TGTGCCAGCAGTTTAGCCCCCGGACAAACCTACGAGCAGTACTTC. Its protein is CASSLAPGQTYEQYF.

This clonotype was detected many times. The rearrangement uses TRBV28 and TRBJ2-7; D may be TRBD1 (5 bases). Germline CDR1 is MDHEN and CDR2 is SYDVKM. The CDR3 extends over 14 amino acids. The V gene lost 2 bases and the J gene lost 1 base, with 9 bases spanning the gap. The CDR3 protein is CASSLEYRSYEQYF. CDR3 in DNA: TGTGCCAGCAGTTTAGAGTACAGGTCCTACGAGCAGTACTTC.

This clonotype came up many times. Possible read error: a much larger clone is one base away. Given the absence of the conserved phenylalanine or tryptophan at the CDR3 end, a read error is likely. The V gene is TRBV28, the J gene TRBJ2-7; 9 bases agree with TRBD1. Trimming removed 6 bases from V and 9 bases from J; junction bases left unmatched: 12. The germline V gene has CDR1 MDHEN and CDR2 SYDVKM. This CDR3 is built from 14 residues. CDR3 residues: CASSRDRAVRGQYL. CDR3 nucleotides: TGTGCCAGCAGCAGGGACAGGGCGGTAAGGGGGCAGTACCTC.

A few counts support this clonotype. This is likely a read error, given that the CDR3 carries no conserved phenylalanine or tryptophan at its end. The J gene is TRBJ1-1, the V gene TRBV10-3; tentatively, D is TRBD1 (5 bases). The length of the CDR3 is 13 residues. V was trimmed by 8 bases and J by 0 bases, leaving 10 bases between them. Looked up from germline, CDR1 is ENHRY and CDR2 is SYGVKD. CDR3 in amino acids: CAICAGMNTEAFV. The CDR3 DNA follows: TGTGCCATCTGTGCAGGGATGAACACTGAAGCTTTCGTT.

This sequence joins TRBV24-1 and TRBJ1-2, with D perhaps matching TRBD1 (6 bases). The germline CDR1 and CDR2 sequences are KGHDR and SFDVKD. The CDR3 is 15 amino acids. Trimming left V 3 bases short and J 6 bases short, with 16 bases between. CDR3: CATSDAGDRSNGYTF. For the CDR3, the DNA is TGTGCCACCAGTGATGCCGGTGACAGGAGTAATGGCTACACCTTC.

The chain uses TRBV29-1 and TRBJ1-1, with D maybe TRBD1 (6 bases). Germline CDR1 SQVTM, CDR2 ANQGSEA. This CDR3 region has 13 residues. With 7 bases removed from V and 5 bases from J, the gap between germline ends came to 17 bases. CDR3 sequence: CSARVGGPTEAFF. CDR3 sequence (DNA): TGCAGCGCCCGAGTCGGGGGGCCGACTGAAGCTTTCTTT. The full variable domain, completed using reference TRBV29-1 and TRBJ1-1, is SAVISQKPSRDICQRGTSLTIQCQVDSQVTMMFWYRQQPGQSLTLIATANQGSEATYESGFVIDKFPISRPNLTFSTLTVSNMSPEDSSIYLCSARVGGPTEAFFGQGTRLTVV.

This clonotype appeared many times. V usage is TRBV12-3 or TRBV12-4 and J usage is TRBJ1-5, with TRBD1 identical over 8 bases. The V segment lost 5 bases and the J segment 3 bases; nucleotides outside the gene matches: 6. There are 15 residues in the CDR3. CDR3 nucleotides: TGTGCCAGCAGTCCCGGGGACAGGCACAATCAGCCCCAGCATTTT. It yields the protein CASSPGDRHNQPQHF.

This clonotype was detected ten times or more. This chain joins TRBV6-2 or TRBV6-3 and TRBJ2-5; D may match TRBD1 or TRBD2 (5 bases each). Germline CDR1 MNHEY, CDR2 SVGEGT. Between the trimmed V and J ends, which lost 5 bases and 2 bases, there was a span of 12 bases. The CDR3 has 14 amino acids. CDR3 bases: TGTGCCAGCAGTGGGACCCGAACTCAAGAGACCCAGTACTTC. It encodes CASSGTRTQETQYF.

This clonotype was recorded many times. V is TRBV5-1 and J is TRBJ1-3; 8 bases are shared with TRBD1. The V gene end was trimmed by 2 bases and the J gene end by 4 bases; junction bases not matched to a gene: 2. The CDR3 runs 14 residues. Germline V CDR1 and CDR2: SGHRS, YFSETQ. The CDR3 is CASSFGTGGNTIYF. For the CDR3, the DNA is TGCGCCAGCAGCTTTGGGACAGGAGGAAACACCATATATTTT. The full variable domain, completed using reference TRBV5-1 and TRBJ1-3, is KAGVTQTPRYLIKTRGQQVTLSCSPISGHRSVSWYQQTPGQGLQFLFEYFSETQRNKGNFPGRFSGRQFSNSRSEMNVSTLELGDSALYLCASSFGTGGNTIYFGEGSWLTVV.

This clonotype was counted ten times or more. The chain carries TRBV5-1 and TRBJ1-6; tentatively, D is TRBD1 (5 bases). This CDR3 is built from 15 residues. The V and J ends lost 0 bases and 10 bases respectively, with 14 bases between them. Germline V gene lookup returns CDR1 SGHRS and CDR2 YFSETQ. As DNA, the CDR3 is TGCGCCAGCAGCTTGGAGGCAGGGCTTCGCTCACCCCTCCACTTT. Its translation: CASSLEAGLRSPLHF.

This clonotype was seen at least ten times. J is TRBJ2-7 and V is TRBV12-3 or TRBV12-4, with D possibly TRBD2 on 6 matching bases. V dropped 6 bases and J dropped 5 bases, with 17 bases sitting between them. This CDR3 region has 14 residues. The chain's CDR3 is CASSNFGEAHEQYF. For the CDR3, the DNA is TGTGCCAGCAGCAACTTTGGGGAGGCCCACGAGCAGTACTTC.

Many counts were recorded for this clonotype. The gene calls are TRBV6-4 and TRBJ2-7, with D possibly being TRBD1 (6 bases). This CDR3 region has 13 residues. In germline, CDR1 is MRHNA, CDR2 SNTAGT. Between the trimmed V and J ends, which lost 2 bases and 6 bases, there was a span of 11 bases. CDR3 sequence reads: CASSDAPGAEQYF. CDR3 DNA sequence: TGTGCCAGCAGTGACGCTCCAGGGGCCGAGCAGTACTTC.

This clonotype was picked up a small number of times. V usage is TRBV6-1 and J usage is TRBJ2-1, with D possibly being TRBD1 or TRBD2 (5 bases each). CDR3 size: 14 residues. Trimming stripped 6 bases from V and 4 bases from J, with 13 bases between. Per germline, CDR1 MNHNS and CDR2 SASEGT. Here the CDR3 reads CASRAVGVYNEQFF. The CDR3, as DNA: TGTGCCAGCAGAGCGGTGGGGGTTTACAATGAGCAGTTCTTC.

This clonotype was observed a handful of times. A read error may be the cause here, since a much bigger clone is one base away. This chain uses TRBV6-2 or TRBV6-3 with TRBJ2-1; 9 bases agree with TRBD2. The germline V gene encodes CDR1 MNHEY and CDR2 SVGEGT. This CDR3 region has 15 residues. The CDR3: CASSYEAGGGYEKFF. CDR3 in DNA: TGTGCCAGCAGTTACGAAGCGGGAGGTGGGTATGAGAAGTTCTTC.

This clonotype has a count of ten or more. The chain links TRBV7-2 to TRBJ2-2; no definite D call. The germline gives CDR1 SGHTA, CDR2 FQGNSA. The CDR3 sequence is 16 residues long. V was pared by 5 bases and J by 2 bases, with 15 bases between. The CDR3 sequence: CASSVFSPTNTGELFF. The DNA for the CDR3 is TGTGCCAGCAGCGTTTTCAGCCCTACAAACACCGGGGAGCTGTTTTTT.

At least ten counts were recorded for this clonotype. CDR3: CASKGQGGTEAFF. In DNA form, the CDR3 reads TGTGCCAGCAAGGGACAGGGAGGCACTGAAGCTTTCTTT. This chain joins TRBV11-3 and TRBJ1-1; 9 bases match TRBD1. J was trimmed by 4 bases and V by 7 bases; bases with no gene match: 4. Germline-derived CDR1 and CDR2 are SGHNT and YENEEA. The CDR3 covers 13 residues.

In its sample, this clonotype was seen many times. J is TRBJ2-7 and V is TRBV6-1; D is possibly TRBD2 (5 bases). The germline V and J ends were trimmed by 3 bases and 2 bases, with 17 bases remaining between them. The germline CDR1 and CDR2 sequences are MNHNS and SASEGT. The CDR3 totals 16 residues. The CDR3 loop is CASSEMVTRGPYEQYF. The CDR3 DNA reads as TGTGCCAGCAGTGAGATGGTCACTAGAGGTCCCTACGAGCAGTACTTC.

This clonotype was counted at least ten times. The chain recombines TRBV20-1 with TRBJ2-5; D tentatively reads TRBD1 or TRBD2 (6 bases each). V was pared by 7 bases and J by 3 bases, with 12 bases between. CDR1 DFQATT and CDR2 SNEGSKA come from the germline V gene (reference sequence). The CDR3 covers 12 residues. The CDR3 DNA is TGCAGTGGGGCGGGACACGAAGAGACCCAGTACTTC. Translated: CSGAGHEETQYF.

This clonotype has at least ten counts. The chain joins TRBV30 to TRBJ1-1; D is unresolved. This CDR3 is built from 13 residues. V gave up 4 bases and J gave up 0 bases, with 9 bases separating them. From germline, CDR1 is GTSNPN and CDR2 SVGIG (reference sequence). Here the CDR3 reads CAWTWGVNTEAFF. In DNA form, the CDR3 reads TGTGCCTGGACGTGGGGAGTGAACACTGAAGCTTTCTTT.